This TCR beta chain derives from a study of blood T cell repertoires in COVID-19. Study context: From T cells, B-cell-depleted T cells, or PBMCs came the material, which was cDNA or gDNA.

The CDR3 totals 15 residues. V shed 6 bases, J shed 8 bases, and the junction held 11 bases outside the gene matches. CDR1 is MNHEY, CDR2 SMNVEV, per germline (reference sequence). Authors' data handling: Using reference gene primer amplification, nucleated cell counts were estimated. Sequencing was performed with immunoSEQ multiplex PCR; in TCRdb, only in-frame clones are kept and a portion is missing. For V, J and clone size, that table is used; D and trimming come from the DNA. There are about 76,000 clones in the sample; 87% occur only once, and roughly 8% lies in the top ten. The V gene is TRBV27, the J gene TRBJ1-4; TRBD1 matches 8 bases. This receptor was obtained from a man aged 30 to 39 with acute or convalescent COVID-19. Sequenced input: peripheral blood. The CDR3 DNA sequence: TGTGCCAGCAGATATGCCCCGGGGACAGGCGAAAAACTGTTTTTT. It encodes CASRYAPGTGEKLFF.